The 20 T cell receptor beta chains below all came from one sample that was sequenced in a study of T cells in tuberculosis. TCRdb's copy holds only in-frame clones and misses some; the assay was immunoSEQ multiplex PCR. The table records about 25,000 clones, nearly 97% of them present only once. Sequences were obtained from PBMCs. These receptors came from a donor between 10 and 35 years old with latent tuberculosis or without tuberculosis infection.

The chain is built from TRBV5-1 and TRBJ2-5; D possibly corresponds to TRBD2 (5 bases). The CDR3 consists of 12 residues. Deletions cut 4 bases from V and 7 bases from J, with 11 bases between. CDR1 and CDR2 from the germline V gene are SGHRS and YFSETQ. CDR3 nucleotide sequence: TGCGCCAGCAGCACAAACGAGGGGACCCAGTACTTC. Translated: CASSTNEGTQYF.

The CDR3 loop reads CAWSADSSYEQYV. The CDR3 DNA is TGTGCCTGGAGTGCCGACAGCTCCTACGAGCAGTACGTC. The rearrangement uses TRBV30 and TRBJ2-7; D may be TRBD1 (5 bases). This CDR3 spans 13 amino acids. Trimming stripped 1 base from V and 0 bases from J, with 7 bases between. Germline CDR1 and CDR2: GTSNPN and SVGIG (reference sequence).

CDR3 DNA: TGTGCCAGCAGTGAAGCGGGGACAGGGAGGGGCTACACCTTC. The encoded protein is CASSEAGTGRGYTF. V and J are TRBV6-1 and TRBJ1-2, with 9 positions matching TRBD1. Trimming cost V 0 bases and J 8 bases; bases outside gene matches: 4. CDR1 is MNHNS and CDR2 is SASEGT in the germline V gene. CDR3 length: 14 amino acids.

V is TRBV14 and J is TRBJ1-4; D is unclear. Per the germline V gene, CDR1 is SGHDN and CDR2 is FVKESK. Trimming pared 1 base from V and 0 bases from J, leaving 15 bases between. The CDR3 contains 18 residues. The CDR3 loop is CASSQVWAGTSTNEKLFF. For the CDR3, the DNA is TGTGCCAGCAGCCAAGTCTGGGCCGGCACTTCAACTAATGAAAAACTGTTTTTT.

The chain joins TRBV7-9 to TRBJ2-7, with 8 positions matching TRBD2. CDR3 size: 13 residues. Germline CDR1 is SEHNR and CDR2 is FQNEAQ (reference sequence). Trimming removed 5 bases from V and 4 bases from J; junction bases left unmatched: 4. The CDR3 is CASSREGSYEQYV. The CDR3 coding sequence is TGTGCCAGCAGCCGGGAGGGGTCATACGAGCAGTACGTC.

The chain carries TRBV2 and TRBJ1-2, with 8 bases that match TRBD1. The CDR3 is 15 amino acids. Germline-derived CDR1 and CDR2 are SNHLY and FYNNEI. With V trimmed by 9 bases and J by 4 bases, 13 bases remained unmatched. The CDR3 bases are TGTGCCAGGGAGGGTGGGACAGGACATCTCTATGGCTACACCTTC. This sequence encodes CAREGGTGHLYGYTF.

The rearrangement joins TRBV19 to TRBJ1-2; D is possibly TRBD1 (6 bases). The V end lost 5 bases, the J end lost 13 bases, and 23 bases lay between the germline ends. Germline lookup yields CDR1 LNHDA and CDR2 SQIVND (reference sequence). The CDR3 runs 14 residues. The DNA of the CDR3 is TGTGCCAGTAGTGAAAATCCGGACCTCCGGGGGGCCACCTTC. This gives the protein CASSENPDLRGATF.

The chain carries TRBV27 and TRBJ1-2; D is unresolved. The germline V gene encodes CDR1 MNHEY and CDR2 SMNVEV (reference sequence). This CDR3 is 13 amino acids long. The V end was cut by 8 bases, the J end by 9 bases, with 19 bases between. The CDR3 DNA reads TGTGCCAGCCGCCCAATGACGGGTTTTAGCTACACCTTC. This codes for CASRPMTGFSYTF.

V gene TRBV7-3 combines with J gene TRBJ2-2; TRBD2 is a possible D gene (6 bases). Trimming took 2 bases from V and 2 from J, leaving 12 bases between them. The CDR3 loop spans 16 amino acids. CDR1 is SGHTA and CDR2 is FQGTGA in the germline V gene. CDR3 amino acids: CASSLGRRGNTGELFF. CDR3 nucleotide sequence: TGTGCCAGCAGCTTAGGTCGGCGGGGAAACACCGGGGAGCTGTTTTTT.

This clone was counted a single time. This chain joins TRBV20-1 and TRBJ2-1; weak D call: TRBD1 (5 bases). CDR3 length: 10 residues. V lost 6 bases to trimming and J lost 11 bases, with 11 bases between them. Germline V gene data show CDR1 as DFQATT and CDR2 as SNEGSKA (reference sequence). CDR3 loop: CSAGVRKQFF. The CDR3 DNA is TGCAGTGCAGGGGTAAGGAAGCAGTTCTTC.

The genes are TRBV30 and TRBJ2-7; perhaps TRBD1 as D (7 bases). The germline CDR1 and CDR2 sequences are GTSNPN and SVGIG (reference sequence). The CDR3 extends over 14 amino acids. Trimming cost V 3 bases and J 4 bases, with 16 bases left between them. The DNA of the CDR3 is TGTGCCTGGAGCGCGGGACAGTGGAAGTACGAGCAGTACTTC. Its translation is CAWSAGQWKYEQYF.

This clone was counted a few times. This chain connects TRBV5-3 to TRBJ2-7; TRBD2 might be the D (5 bases). TRBV5-3 is known as an ORF, though its function is uncertain. V lost 8 bases and J lost 3, with 18 bases in between. This CDR3 spans 14 amino acids. CDR3 region: CASSEGKAHYEQYV. The CDR3 DNA is TGTGCCAGCAGCGAGGGTAAAGCCCACTACGAGCAGTACGTC.

The chain recombines TRBV5-4 with TRBJ1-3; TRBD1 aligns across 8 bases. V dropped 1 base and J dropped 13; count of bases not matched to a gene: 10. The V gene's germline CDR1 is SGHNT and CDR2 YYREEE (reference sequence). The CDR3 contains 14 residues. The CDR3 loop is CASSLMGQGAAIYF. The DNA of the CDR3 is TGTGCCAGCAGCTTGATGGGGCAGGGGGCGGCAATATATTTT.

The chain has TRBV15 and TRBJ2-1, with D possibly matching TRBD2 (6 bases). The CDR3 covers 16 residues. CDR1 and CDR2 from the germline V gene are LNHNV and YYDKDF (reference sequence). Trimming took off 0 bases at V and 3 bases at J, with 12 bases between the two ends. The CDR3 region is CATSRERGGVYNEQFF. CDR3 DNA: TGTGCCACCAGCAGAGAGCGTGGAGGGGTCTACAATGAGCAGTTCTTC.

The V and J genes are TRBV4-1 and TRBJ1-2, with D hard to call. CDR3 length: 15 amino acids. From germline, CDR1 is MGHRA and CDR2 YSYEKL. Trimming shortened V by 3 bases and J by 8 bases, and 19 bases separated the two germline ends. The DNA for the CDR3 is TGCGCCAGCAGCCATAGGGCAAGGAGGCTGGAAGGCTACACCTTC. Translating it yields CASSHRARRLEGYTF.

V is TRBV11-1 and J is TRBJ1-4; D gene uncertain. The CDR3 spans 13 residues. The germline CDR1 and CDR2 sequences are SGHAT and FQDESV (reference sequence). V was trimmed by 5 bases and J by 8 bases, leaving 12 bases between them. CDR3 loop: CASSPRTGEKLFF. The CDR3 DNA reads TGTGCCAGCAGCCCACGGACTGGGGAAAAACTGTTTTTT.

This chain joins TRBV5-4 and TRBJ1-2, with 8 bases identical to TRBD1. Trimming at V came to 4 bases and at J to 10 bases, leaving 3 bases not matched to a gene. Germline V lookup: CDR1 SGHNT, CDR2 YYREEE (reference sequence). The CDR3 covers 11 residues. CDR3: CASSMDRDYTF. CDR3 in DNA: TGTGCCAGCAGCATGGACAGGGACTACACCTTC.

The chain uses TRBV4-1 and TRBJ2-3; the D gene is possibly TRBD2 (6 bases). CDR1 and CDR2 (germline): MGHRA, YSYEKL. V gave up 3 bases and J gave up 1 base, with 14 bases separating them. The CDR3 is 16 amino acids. CDR3 in amino acids: CASSHERGTGTDTQYF. CDR3 coding DNA: TGCGCCAGCAGCCACGAACGGGGGACGGGCACAGATACGCAGTATTTT.

The chain has TRBV5-4 and TRBJ2-6; D is unclear. The V end lost 2 bases, the J end lost 0 bases, and 9 bases lay between the germline ends. The germline V gene has CDR1 SGHNT and CDR2 YYREEE (reference sequence). The CDR3 has 16 amino acids. The CDR3 loop is CASSFAASSGANVLTF. The DNA of the CDR3 is TGTGCCAGCAGCTTTGCGGCGAGCTCTGGGGCCAACGTCCTGACTTTC. Full variable domain (remainder filled in from reference TRBV5-4 and TRBJ2-6): ETGVTQSPTHLIKTRGQQVTLRCSSQSGHNTVSWYQQALGQGPQFIFQYYREEENGRGNFPPRFSGLQFPNYSSELNVNALELDDSALYLCASSFAASSGANVLTFGAGSRLTVL.

J is TRBJ1-6 and V is TRBV2; D remains ambiguous. This CDR3 has 12 residues. Trimming removed 6 bases at V and 10 bases at J, with 10 bases between. CDR1 is SNHLY and CDR2 is FYNNEI in the germline V gene. Here the CDR3 DNA reads TGTGCCAGCAGGAGGGTGGGATCACCCCTCCACTTT. It specifies CASRRVGSPLHF.